The 5 T cell receptor beta chains below were found in one sample sequenced in a study of blood T cell repertoires in COVID-19. This table comes from immunoSEQ multiplex PCR, and its TCRdb copy is limited to in-frame clones, with some not included. This table has 25,000 to 35,000 clones, 75% to 90% appearing once. Sequencing used peripheral blood. The receptors were sampled from a human donor in a cohort sampled during active COVID-19.

This clone was counted only a few times. V and J are TRBV7-9 and TRBJ1-3; 7 nucleotides line up with TRBD1. The CDR3 covers 14 residues. With V trimmed by 6 bases and J by 7 bases, 9 bases remained unmatched. CDR1 is SEHNR and CDR2 is FQNEAQ in the germline V gene (reference sequence). Here the CDR3 reads CASRRDSVGNTIYF. The CDR3, as DNA: TGTGCCAGCAGGAGGGACAGTGTGGGGAACACCATATATTTT.

This sequence joins TRBV7-8 and TRBJ1-1; a weak D match, TRBD1 (5 bases). The CDR3 totals 16 residues. Germline assignment: CDR1 SGHVS and CDR2 FQNEAQ. V gave up 5 bases and J gave up 1 base, with 17 bases separating them. The CDR3 DNA sequence: TGTGCCAGCAGCAAGGGAGGCAGGGCGGCGAACACTGAAGCTTTCTTT. Translation gives CASSKGGRAANTEAFF.

This clone was seen a handful of times. The rearrangement links TRBV7-8 to TRBJ1-5, with 7 nucleotides matching TRBD1. CDR3 length equals 18 residues. Germline V lookup: CDR1 SGHVS, CDR2 FQNEAQ. The ends lost 5 bases at V and 0 bases at J; junction bases unmatched: 13. The CDR3 coding sequence is TGTGCCAGCAGCCCACTTAGGGGGCGGACAGTTAGCAATCAGCCCCAGCATTTT. Protein sequence: CASSPLRGRTVSNQPQHF.

The genes are TRBV30 and TRBJ2-7, with TRBD2 as a possible D gene (6 bases). Germline CDR1 reads GTSNPN; CDR2 reads SVGIG (reference sequence). The V end was cut by 0 bases, the J end by 0 bases, with 12 bases between. The CDR3 length is 15 residues. As DNA, the CDR3 is TGTGCCTGGAGTGTACCCGGGAGTACCTCCTACGAGCAGTACTTC. Protein product: CAWSVPGSTSYEQYF.

The chain joins TRBV19 to TRBJ1-1, with TRBD1 identical over 9 bases. CDR3 length equals 14 residues. The V and J ends lost 4 bases and 11 bases, in that order; junction bases with no gene match: 11. The germline gives CDR1 LNHDA, CDR2 SQIVND (reference sequence). The CDR3: CASSTGQGVSTAFF. CDR3 DNA: TGTGCCAGTAGTACGGGACAGGGAGTTAGTACGGCTTTCTTT.